This T cell receptor (beta chain) was observed in a study of blood T cell repertoires in COVID-19. About the study: In each case, the material was cDNA or gDNA derived from T cells, B-cell-depleted T cells, or PBMCs.

TCRdb's copy holds only in-frame clones and misses some; the assay was immunoSEQ multiplex PCR. The sample has 240,000 or so clones, approximately 90% seen once. Everyone who took part was roughly 18 to 89 years old, and they came from about two dozen US areas. Cohorts were determined from participant-reported clinical history. What the recovered Cohort 3 donors had was two negative PCRs, clearance, or symptom resolution. In germline, CDR1 is SGHAT, CDR2 FQNNGV. The CDR3 extends over 15 amino acids. Trimming stripped 5 bases from V and 0 bases from J, with 14 bases between. Sequencing was done on a sample of PBMCs or T cells enriched from blood (not recorded which). The source is a man aged 40-50 years who had recovered from COVID-19. The chain joins TRBV11-2 to TRBJ2-7; a possible D gene is TRBD1 (5 bases). The CDR3 nucleotides are TGTGCCAGCAGCGCTGACAGCCGACTCTCCTACGAGCAGTACTTC. The encoded protein is CASSADSRLSYEQYF.